The T cell receptor beta chain under discussion was sequenced for a study of T cell responses to AZD1222 COVID-19 vaccine. Study findings and constraints: AZD1222 recipients seropositive at baseline numbered only 5 or 6. Most donors were white British, females outnumbered males, and clonal diversity was possibly underestimated.

Turning to this clone: Its cognate antigen is unknown.

Produced via immunoSEQ multiplex PCR; TCRdb's table is partial and in-frame only. The data contain 95,000 to 150,000 clones, 85% to 90% of them singletons. The V gene's germline CDR1 is LGHDT and CDR2 YNNKEL (reference sequence). V was clipped by 4 bases and J by 6 bases, with 9 bases between them. CDR3 length: 12 amino acids. The starting material was peripheral blood, obtained on day 0 of AZD1222 vaccination. The chain links TRBV3-1 (or the pseudogene TRBV3-2) to TRBJ1-2, with no clear D. The clonotype was recovered from an adult in good health. This chain's CDR3 is CASSRTANGYTF. DNA of the CDR3: TGTGCCAGCAGCCGGACGGCTAATGGCTACACCTTC.